These 30 T cell receptor beta chains came from one sample sequenced in a study of blood T cell repertoires in COVID-19. TCRdb's copy holds only in-frame clones and misses some; the assay was immunoSEQ multiplex PCR. The sample contains approximately 64,000 clones, 70% to 90% of which appear only once. The specimen was PBMCs or T cells enriched from blood (not recorded which). The receptors originated from a woman aged 35 to 49 who had recovered from COVID-19.

The chain carries TRBV5-1 and TRBJ1-5; the match to TRBD1 covers 10 bases. Germline values: CDR1 SGHRS, CDR2 YFSETQ. The CDR3 runs 17 residues. V was pared by 2 bases and J by 2 bases, with 7 bases of the junction left unmatched. The CDR3 DNA reads TGCGCCAGCAGCTTAAGAGAGGGACAGGGGTGCAATCAGCCCCAGCATTTT. Translating it yields CASSLREGQGCNQPQHF.

This chain links TRBV5-8 with TRBJ2-5, with 7 bases matching TRBD1. The germline V gene encodes CDR1 SGHTS and CDR2 YDEGEE. V dropped 6 bases and J dropped 2; count of bases not matched to a gene: 4. This CDR3 comprises 13 residues. In nucleotides, the CDR3 is TGTGCCAGCAACCTGGGACAGCAAGAGACCCAGTACTTC. Encoded protein: CASNLGQQETQYF.

This chain uses TRBV7-2 with TRBJ2-2; D not certain. The germline V and J ends were trimmed by 5 bases and 7 bases, with 11 bases remaining between them. The germline V gene has CDR1 SGHTA and CDR2 FQGNSA. This CDR3 comprises 13 residues. The CDR3 is CASSLRQVGELFF. CDR3 sequence (DNA): TGTGCCAGCAGCCTAAGACAAGTCGGGGAGCTGTTTTTT. Full variable domain (outside the CDR3, taken from reference TRBV7-2 and TRBJ2-2): GAGVSQSPSNKVTEKGKDVELRCDPISGHTALYWYRQSLGQGLEFLIYFQGNSAPDKSGLPSDRFSAERTGGSVSTLTIQRTQQEDSAVYLCASSLRQVGELFFGEGSRLTVL.

The chain joins TRBV18 to TRBJ2-7; 11 bases fit TRBD1. Germline CDR1 and CDR2: KGHSH and LQKENI. The CDR3 consists of 15 residues. The ends lost 3 bases at V and 3 bases at J; junction bases unmatched: 4. The CDR3 DNA sequence: TGTGCCAGCTCACCCCCGGACAGGGGGCTCTACGAGCAGTACTTC. Translating it yields CASSPPDRGLYEQYF.

This rearrangement joins TRBV12-5 to TRBJ2-5, with D possibly TRBD2 on 7 matching bases. CDR1 and CDR2 from the germline V gene are LGHNT and FRNRAP. CDR3 length equals 17 residues. The germline V and J ends were trimmed by 7 bases and 4 bases, with 25 bases remaining between them. The CDR3 loop is CASAPAGGGAAGETQYF. The CDR3 DNA is TGTGCTAGTGCTCCCGCAGGAGGGGGGGCCGCAGGAGAGACCCAGTACTTC.

V is TRBV6-5 and J is TRBJ2-7; 8 bases map to TRBD1. V was clipped by 6 bases and J by 4 bases; unmatched bases: 11. Germline-derived CDR1 and CDR2 are MNHEY and SVGAGI. This CDR3 region has 15 residues. The chain's CDR3 is CASSPSDRGRYEQYF. The CDR3 DNA reads TGTGCCAGCAGCCCGTCTGACAGGGGACGGTACGAGCAGTACTTC.

This rearrangement joins TRBV27 to TRBJ1-1; possibly TRBD1 for D (6 bases). CDR1 and CDR2 (germline): MNHEY, SMNVEV (reference sequence). Trimming removed 11 bases at V and 11 bases at J, with 24 bases between. The length of the CDR3 is 13 residues. The CDR3 DNA follows: TGTGCCGCCCGCTCTCCGGGACAAGTAGACGCTTTCTTT. Protein product: CAARSPGQVDAFF.

This sequence joins TRBV29-1 and TRBJ2-3; 8 bases are shared with TRBD1. This CDR3 comprises 13 residues. V shed 4 bases, J shed 5 bases, and the junction held 5 bases outside the gene matches. Germline loops: CDR1 SQVTM, CDR2 ANQGSEA. The CDR3 region has the DNA TGCAGCGTTGTTCGACAGGGGATAGATACGCAGTATTTT. Encoded protein: CSVVRQGIDTQYF.

The V call is TRBV6-5, the J call TRBJ2-7, with 8 bases lining up with TRBD1. From germline, CDR1 is MNHEY and CDR2 SVGAGI. V lost 6 bases, J lost 6 bases, and 7 bases stayed unmatched. The length of the CDR3 is 13 residues. This CDR3 reads CASSRTGMGEQYF. CDR3 in DNA: TGTGCCAGCAGCCGGACAGGGATGGGCGAGCAGTACTTC.

The CDR3 region is CASSRTGARGTEAFF. The CDR3 coding sequence is TGTGCCAGCAGCCGGACAGGAGCACGGGGCACTGAAGCTTTCTTT. The chain joins TRBV2 to TRBJ1-1, with 7 positions matching TRBD1. CDR1 and CDR2 (germline): SNHLY, FYNNEI. V lost 6 bases to trimming and J lost 4 bases; unmatched junction nucleotides: 11. This CDR3 contains 15 residues.

The chain couples TRBV6-5 to TRBJ1-1; D remains unclear. The CDR3 is made up of 13 amino acids. Trimming cost V 0 bases and J 11 bases, with 13 bases left between them. Germline lookup yields CDR1 MNHEY and CDR2 SVGAGI. The CDR3 here is CASSYSRVRSAFF. Written as DNA, the CDR3 is TGTGCCAGCAGTTACTCGAGGGTACGGAGCGCTTTCTTT.

The rearrangement joins TRBV4-1 to TRBJ2-1; D is possibly TRBD2 (6 bases). Trimming removed 9 bases at V and 5 bases at J, with 14 bases between. The V gene's germline CDR1 is MGHRA and CDR2 YSYEKL. This CDR3 has 13 amino acids. The CDR3 sequence: CASRGGSDNEQFF. CDR3 DNA sequence: TGCGCCAGTCGGGGAGGATCAGACAATGAGCAGTTCTTC.

The chain combines TRBV7-6 with TRBJ2-3; D unresolved. Germline loops: CDR1 SGHVS, CDR2 FNYEAQ. CDR3 length: 14 amino acids. Trimming removed 5 bases from V and 1 base from J, with 10 bases in between. The CDR3 here is CASSQERGTDTQYF. DNA for the CDR3: TGTGCCAGCAGCCAAGAACGGGGCACAGATACGCAGTATTTT.

This chain links TRBV5-6 with TRBJ1-4; D is uncertain. Trimming took 3 bases from V and 3 from J, leaving 12 bases between them. Germline CDR1 SGHDT, CDR2 YYEEEE. This CDR3 region has 15 residues. CDR3 in amino acids: CASSSAGSANEKLFF. DNA of the CDR3: TGTGCCAGCAGCTCGGCCGGGTCAGCTAATGAAAAACTGTTTTTT.

As regards this clone: This CDR3 is also generated by other DNA sequences in the sample. The chain is built from TRBV5-1 and TRBJ1-4, with 7 nucleotides matching TRBD1. The germline gives CDR1 SGHRS, CDR2 YFSETQ. The CDR3 is made up of 14 amino acids. Trimming removed 4 bases from V and 8 bases from J; junction bases left unmatched: 8. The CDR3 here is CASSLTGSGEKLFF. The CDR3, as DNA: TGCGCCAGCAGCCTGACAGGGTCAGGAGAAAAACTGTTTTTT.

The J gene is TRBJ1-2, the V gene TRBV10-3; D gene unclear. V gave up 5 bases and J gave up 0 bases, with 19 bases separating them. Looked up from germline, CDR1 is ENHRY and CDR2 is SYGVKD. The CDR3 consists of 17 residues. This CDR3 reads CAISSTTMGRTNYGYTF. In nucleotides, the CDR3 is TGTGCCATCAGTTCAACTACTATGGGGAGAACTAACTATGGCTACACCTTC.

J is TRBJ2-1 and V is TRBV7-9; D ambiguous. Germline values: CDR1 SEHNR, CDR2 FQNEAQ (reference sequence). The CDR3 has 12 amino acids. Deletions cut 0 bases from V and 6 bases from J, with 3 bases between. DNA for the CDR3: TGTGCCAGCAGCTTAGCGCGCAATGAGCAGTTCTTC. Translating it yields CASSLARNEQFF.

The V gene is TRBV3-1 (or the pseudogene TRBV3-2), the J gene TRBJ2-7; possible D gene TRBD2, 7 bases. Germline values: CDR1 LGHDT, CDR2 YNNKEL (reference sequence). Trimming left V 0 bases short and J 1 base short, with 10 bases between. CDR3 length: 15 residues. Written as DNA, the CDR3 is TGTGCCAGCAGCCAAGAAAGGGGGGGATCCTACGAGCAGTACTTC. Protein sequence: CASSQERGGSYEQYF.

CDR3 sequence (DNA): TGCGCCAGCAGCTTTGGAGTTGGGGGCGCCGGGGACACCGGGGAGCTGTTTTTT. It specifies CASSFGVGGAGDTGELFF. The chain combines TRBV5-1 with TRBJ2-2, with D maybe TRBD1 (6 bases). CDR3 length equals 18 residues. V was shortened by 2 bases and J by 3 bases, with 20 bases between the two germline ends. Germline V lookup: CDR1 SGHRS, CDR2 YFSETQ.

The J gene is TRBJ1-1, the V gene TRBV24-1; maybe TRBD1 (6 bases). CDR1 and CDR2 (germline): KGHDR, SFDVKD. Trimming took off 4 bases at V and 12 bases at J, with 11 bases between the two ends. This CDR3 is 11 amino acids long. The CDR3 reads CATSDRGTSFF. The CDR3 nucleotides read TGTGCCACCAGTGACAGGGGTACGTCTTTCTTT.

This chain uses TRBV12-5 with TRBJ2-3, with D unclear. Germline V lookup: CDR1 LGHNT, CDR2 FRNRAP. This CDR3 has 11 amino acids. The V gene lost 2 bases and the J gene lost 9 bases, with 6 bases spanning the gap. The CDR3: CASGLYQTQYF. The CDR3 nucleotides read TGTGCTAGTGGTTTGTACCAGACGCAGTATTTT. The variable domain in full, completed from reference TRBV12-5 and TRBJ2-3, reads DARVTQTPRHKVTEMGQEVTMRCQPILGHNTVFWYRQTMMQGLELLAYFRNRAPLDDSGMPKDRFSAEMPDATLATLKIQPSEPRDSAVYFCASGLYQTQYFGPGTRLTVL.

Worth noting for this clone: One end of the junction does not line up with germline, which may come from a read error. Here the CDR3 DNA reads TGTGCCAGCAGCTTCACTTCAGGTAATCAGGCCCAGCATTTT. Protein: CASSFTSGNQAQHF. This rearrangement joins TRBV7-8 to TRBJ1-5; D gene unclear. Germline CDR1 SGHVS, CDR2 FQNEAQ. The CDR3 totals 14 residues.

The chain has TRBV7-8 and TRBJ2-5; 7 bases match TRBD1. Germline V gene lookup returns CDR1 SGHVS and CDR2 FQNEAQ. Germline trimming cut 4 bases from V and 5 bases from J; bases unmatched to any gene: 13. The CDR3 length is 16 residues. CDR3 sequence: CASSSKGAQRVETQYF. In nucleotides, the CDR3 is TGTGCCAGCAGCTCCAAGGGGGCGCAAAGGGTGGAGACCCAGTACTTC.

The gene calls are TRBV18 and TRBJ2-7, with D perhaps TRBD2 (5 bases). Trimming removed 3 bases from V and 5 bases from J, with 14 bases in between. CDR1 KGHSH and CDR2 LQKENI come from the germline V gene. The CDR3 contains 14 residues. In DNA form, the CDR3 reads TGTGCCAGCTCACCGGCCGGGAATCTTAACGAGCAGTACTTC. It is translated as CASSPAGNLNEQYF. Full variable domain (outside the CDR3, taken from reference TRBV18 and TRBJ2-7): NAGVMQNPRHLVRRRGQEARLRCSPMKGHSHVYWYRQLPEEGLKFMVYLQKENIIDESGMPKERFSAEFPKEGPSILRIQQVVRGDSAAYFCASSPAGNLNEQYFGPGTRLTVT.

V and J are TRBV12-3 or TRBV12-4 and TRBJ1-1; D unresolved. The V end lost 3 bases, the J end lost 4 bases, and 6 bases lay between the germline ends. The CDR3 covers 12 residues. The CDR3 loop is CASSFSSTEAFF. The CDR3 coding sequence is TGTGCCAGCAGTTTTTCTAGCACTGAAGCTTTCTTT.

This chain joins TRBV2 and TRBJ1-2; D possibly corresponds to TRBD1 (6 bases). CDR1 is SNHLY and CDR2 is FYNNEI in the germline V gene. The V and J ends lost 1 base and 2 bases respectively, with 8 bases between them. The CDR3 sequence is 14 residues long. The CDR3 DNA reads TGTGCCAGCAGTGAAGTTGGGGGCAACTATGGCTACACCTTC. Its protein is CASSEVGGNYGYTF.

The chain combines TRBV7-6 with TRBJ2-7; 9 bases align to TRBD1. Germline assignment: CDR1 SGHVS and CDR2 FNYEAQ. The CDR3 sequence is 15 residues long. V was clipped by 5 bases and J by 6 bases; unmatched bases: 11. The CDR3 region has the DNA TGTGCCAGCAGCCTAATGCTTAGACAGGGGGGCGAGCAGTACTTC. Translating it yields CASSLMLRQGGEQYF.

The table lists this clone with a few counts. The rearrangement links TRBV6-1 to TRBJ1-3, with no clear D. Germline-derived CDR1 and CDR2 are MNHNS and SASEGT. The CDR3 loop spans 15 amino acids. V was pared by 0 bases and J by 1 base, with 7 bases between. CDR3 protein: CASSEAWSSGNTIYF. CDR3 nucleotides: TGTGCCAGCAGTGAAGCTTGGAGTTCTGGAAACACCATATATTTT.

V and J are TRBV7-9 and TRBJ1-1; the D gene is possibly TRBD1 (6 bases). Per germline, CDR1 SEHNR and CDR2 FQNEAQ (reference sequence). The CDR3 has 14 residues. The V and J ends lost 2 bases and 3 bases respectively, with 10 bases between them. Here the CDR3 DNA reads TGTGCCAGCAGCTTACTCCCAGGGGACACTGAAGCTTTCTTT. It translates to CASSLLPGDTEAFF.

V gene TRBV27 combines with J gene TRBJ2-5; 9 nucleotides agree with TRBD2. The J segment lost 3 bases and the V segment lost 5 bases, leaving 4 bases of the junction unmatched. The CDR3 spans 14 residues. Per germline, CDR1 MNHEY and CDR2 SMNVEV (reference sequence). The CDR3 DNA sequence: TGTGCCAGCAGTCCGCGGACTAGCGAAGAGACCCAGTACTTC. It codes for CASSPRTSEETQYF.